The clone carrying this T cell receptor (beta chain) was observed a few times. The target antigen is unknown. The sample originates from a study of T-cell memory formation after mild COVID-19. Study in general: The TCR clusters were mostly specific to one donor.

Using constant-segment primers, 5'RACE produced TCR alpha and TCR beta cDNA libraries carrying sample barcodes and UMIs. Using its own MiXCR run on the 5' RACE reads, TCRdb lists one record per CDR3 protein. The sample lists under 550,000 distinct CDR3 sequences, roughly 18% occurring once. General study results and limits: Contracting clones from day 15 to 85 showed balanced CD4/CD8; later expanders favored CD4+. Still unconfirmed is whether the second-wave clones peaking on day 37 recognized SARS-CoV-2.

This TCR was sampled from a young man who had mild COVID-19 (a few samples of this study predate the infection). Cell type and time point are not known. The sequencing input was PBMCs or a T cell subset sorted from them (not recorded which).

CDR3 nucleotides: TGTGCCAGCAGTTACTCCTCAACGACTAGCGGGGGCCAAGAGACCCAGTACTTC. This codes for CASSYSSTTSGGQETQYF. The chain couples TRBV6-5 to TRBJ2-5, with 12 bases that match TRBD2. The CDR3 has 18 residues. Germline loops: CDR1 MNHEY, CDR2 SVGAGI. With 0 bases clipped from V and 1 base from J, the junction kept 6 bases outside the gene matches.